This TCR beta chain was sequenced for a study of T cells in Graves' hyperthyroidism and ophthalmopathy. The CDR3 is made up of 14 amino acids. V was shortened by 2 bases and J by 4 bases, with 10 bases between the two germline ends. There were TCR beta CDR3 regions amplified from RNA transcripts. First-round RT-PCR of the TCR CDR3 relied on the HTBI primer set. TCRdb re-called the multiplex PCR reads through MiXCR, storing one row per CDR3 protein. The sample holds about 290,000 distinct CDR3 sequences; roughly 15% are singletons and the top ten take about 30%. This clonotype was detected ten times or more.

What was sequenced was blood. The sequence was collected from a woman aged 45 to 65 with Graves' hyperthyroidism that later progressed to Graves' ophthalmopathy. The rearrangement uses TRBV12-3 or TRBV12-4 and TRBJ2-3; D ambiguous. CDR3 protein: CASSLQRAPDTQYF. For the CDR3, the DNA is TGTGCCAGCAGTTTACAACGGGCTCCAGATACGCAGTATTTT.